Each of the 29 T cell receptor beta chains below was sequenced from the same sample in a study of cytomegalovirus exposure and HLA in healthy donors. Primers for the PCR totalled 60 Vbeta and 13 Jbeta. Sequencing was performed with immunoSEQ multiplex PCR; in TCRdb, only in-frame clones are kept and a portion is missing. This sample yields over 90,000 clones, of which around 73% are seen a single time; roughly 3.5% belongs to the top ten. Sequencing was performed on PBMCs. The receptors derive from a man aged 35-49 years in good health and CMV-seronegative.

The CDR3 loop is CASRTGTGGPNQPQHF. CDR3 DNA sequence: TGCGCCAGCAGAACCGGGACAGGGGGACCTAATCAGCCCCAGCATTTT. The genes are TRBV5-1 and TRBJ1-5; 11 bases map to TRBD1. The germline gives CDR1 SGHRS, CDR2 YFSETQ. The V segment lost 5 bases and the J segment 4 bases; nucleotides outside the gene matches: 8. CDR3 length: 16 amino acids.

Only a few counts were recorded for this clone. The chain joins TRBV15 to TRBJ2-7; the D gene is possibly TRBD2 (6 bases). Looked up from germline, CDR1 is LNHNV and CDR2 is YYDKDF (reference sequence). CDR3 length: 15 residues. V lost 3 bases and J lost 1, with 13 bases in between. In DNA, the CDR3 is TGTGCCACCAGCAGTGAGTACGGGGGTTCCTACGAGCAGTACTTC. Its translation: CATSSEYGGSYEQYF. Complete variable domain (other parts from reference TRBV15 and TRBJ2-7): DAMVIQNPRYQVTQFGKPVTLSCSQTLNHNVMYWYQQKSSQAPKLLFHYYDKDFNNEADTPDNFQSRRPNTSFCFLDIRSPGLGDTAMYLCATSSEYGGSYEQYFGPGTRLTVT.

The count of this clone is one. V usage is TRBV13 and J usage is TRBJ1-2; perhaps TRBD1 as D (6 bases). The V end lost 5 bases, the J end lost 4 bases, and 14 bases lay between the germline ends. Germline V gene lookup returns CDR1 PRHDT and CDR2 FYEKMQ (reference sequence). The CDR3 spans 14 residues. The chain's CDR3 is CASSAGAGVYGYTF. In nucleotides, the CDR3 is TGTGCCAGCAGCGCCGGCGCAGGGGTCTATGGCTACACCTTC.

V usage is TRBV6-1 and J usage is TRBJ1-1, with no clear D. V was clipped by 4 bases and J by 1 base, with 7 bases between them. This CDR3 spans 13 amino acids. Germline lookup yields CDR1 MNHNS and CDR2 SASEGT. The CDR3 here is CASSVSGNTEAFF. The CDR3 nucleotides are TGTGCCAGCAGTGTGTCCGGGAACACTGAAGCTTTCTTT.

CDR3: CASSPQWYNEQFF. CDR3 DNA sequence: TGTGCCAGCAGCCCCCAGTGGTACAATGAGCAGTTCTTC. The chain uses TRBV5-6 and TRBJ2-1; D is unclear. V lost 4 bases and J 4 bases, leaving 9 bases between the germline ends. The CDR3 has 13 amino acids. Per the germline V gene, CDR1 is SGHDT and CDR2 is YYEEEE.

The V call is TRBV30, the J call TRBJ2-1; perhaps TRBD2 as D (6 bases). This CDR3 is built from 14 residues. Germline-derived CDR1 and CDR2 are GTSNPN and SVGIG (reference sequence). Trimming removed 5 bases from V and 0 bases from J, with 11 bases in between. The DNA of the CDR3 is TGTGCCTGGGTTGCGGGAAGCTCCTACAATGAGCAGTTCTTC. Encoded protein: CAWVAGSSYNEQFF.

At least ten counts were recorded for this clone. The chain's CDR3 is CASSQAGGETQYF. The CDR3, as DNA: TGCGCCAGCAGCCAAGCAGGGGGGGAGACCCAGTACTTC. The J gene is TRBJ2-5, the V gene TRBV4-1, with D perhaps TRBD1 (7 bases). Germline values: CDR1 MGHRA, CDR2 YSYEKL. Trimming took off 1 base at V and 5 bases at J, with 8 bases between the two ends. This CDR3 is 13 amino acids long.

V is TRBV6-1 and J is TRBJ1-3, with TRBD1 as a possible D gene (5 bases). In germline, CDR1 is MNHNS, CDR2 SASEGT. This CDR3 is built from 14 residues. Trimming cost V 5 bases and J 0 bases, with 8 bases left between them. In DNA form, the CDR3 reads TGTGCCAGCAGTCTACAGGTCTCTGGAAACACCATATATTTT. It encodes CASSLQVSGNTIYF.

V is TRBV28 and J is TRBJ2-7; 7 nucleotides align to TRBD2. J gave up 1 base and V 7 bases, and 13 bases lay outside the gene matches. Germline V gives CDR1 MDHEN, CDR2 SYDVKM. This CDR3 region has 16 residues. The CDR3 nucleotides read TGTGCCAGCACCCCTTGGGGGGGGGAGGATTCCTACGAGCAGTACTTC. Translation: CASTPWGGEDSYEQYF.

The chain recombines TRBV9 with TRBJ2-5, with D maybe TRBD2 (6 bases). The germline V and J ends were trimmed by 0 bases and 7 bases, with 22 bases remaining between them. The CDR3 is made up of 17 amino acids. The germline CDR1 and CDR2 sequences are SGDLS and YYNGEE. Here the CDR3 DNA reads TGTGCCAGCAGCGTAGGGAGCGGTAGCGGCTCTGGTGGGACCCAGTACTTC. Protein sequence: CASSVGSGSGSGGTQYF.

This clone was recorded a few times. CDR3: CASLAGANNEQFF. The CDR3 nucleotides are TGCGCCAGCCTAGCGGGGGCCAACAATGAGCAGTTCTTC. The rearrangement links TRBV10-2 to TRBJ2-1; 10 bases match TRBD2. The CDR3 runs 13 residues. Looked up from germline, CDR1 is WSHSY and CDR2 is SAAADI. V trimming: 8 bases; J trimming: 5 bases; junction bases outside the gene matches: 3.

The chain couples TRBV4-2 to TRBJ1-2; D not certain. CDR3 length: 14 amino acids. Between the trimmed V and J ends, which lost 2 bases and 3 bases, there was a span of 10 bases. Germline CDR1 and CDR2: LGHNA and YNFKEQ. The CDR3 DNA follows: TGTGCCAGCAGCCAAAATCAACGCGACTATGGCTACACCTTC. Protein: CASSQNQRDYGYTF.

V is TRBV28 and J is TRBJ2-7; 11 nucleotides line up with TRBD1. Germline lookup yields CDR1 MDHEN and CDR2 SYDVKM. The CDR3 extends over 14 amino acids. J lost 6 bases, V lost 6 bases, and 7 bases had no gene match. The CDR3 sequence is CASSRTGGYGEQYF. For the CDR3, the DNA is TGTGCCAGCAGCCGGACAGGGGGCTATGGCGAGCAGTACTTC.

The V and J genes are TRBV7-8 and TRBJ2-5; D is unclear. This CDR3 comprises 14 residues. Looked up from germline, CDR1 is SGHVS and CDR2 is FQNEAQ. Trimming left V 1 base short and J 2 bases short, with 8 bases between. This CDR3 is CASSLETWQETQYF. CDR3 nucleotides: TGTGCCAGCAGCTTAGAGACATGGCAAGAGACCCAGTACTTC.

The CDR3 is CASIPGRGSNQPQHF. CDR3 DNA sequence: TGTGCCAGCATCCCGGGCAGGGGCAGCAATCAGCCCCAGCATTTT. The rearrangement uses TRBV7-7 and TRBJ1-5, with D perhaps matching TRBD1 (6 bases). Trimming removed 7 bases at V and 1 base at J, with 14 bases between. Germline-derived CDR1 and CDR2 are SSHAT and FNYEAQ (reference sequence). The CDR3 loop spans 15 amino acids.

The V gene is TRBV7-2, the J gene TRBJ2-1; TRBD1 agrees at 8 bases. V was pared by 5 bases and J by 6 bases, with 9 bases of the junction left unmatched. The CDR3 runs to 15 residues. CDR1 is SGHTA, CDR2 FQGNSA, per germline. CDR3 DNA sequence: TGTGCCAGCAGCGTCAGGACAGGGTCTACCAATGAGCAGTTCTTC. Encoded protein: CASSVRTGSTNEQFF.

The CDR3 DNA reads TGCAGCGGACAGGCTGTCCATGAGCAGTTCTTC. Encoded protein: CSGQAVHEQFF. The rearrangement joins TRBV20-1 to TRBJ2-1; 7 bases are shared with TRBD1. Germline lookup yields CDR1 DFQATT and CDR2 SNEGSKA (reference sequence). The CDR3 contains 11 residues.

This sequence joins TRBV6-5 and TRBJ2-5; D unresolved. Germline lookup yields CDR1 MNHEY and CDR2 SVGAGI. Trimming pared 6 bases from V and 5 bases from J, leaving 13 bases between. The CDR3 consists of 13 residues. CDR3 nucleotide sequence: TGTGCCAGCAGACGAACACAGTCCGAGACCCAGTACTTC. Translation: CASRRTQSETQYF.

The CDR3: CASSRDIGNTEAFF. The CDR3 DNA follows: TGTGCCAGCTCTCGGGACATTGGAAACACTGAAGCTTTCTTT. The V gene is TRBV18, the J gene TRBJ1-1, with a tentative D call TRBD1 (6 bases). The V gene lost 6 bases and the J gene lost 2 bases, with 13 bases spanning the gap. The V gene's germline CDR1 is KGHSH and CDR2 LQKENI. The CDR3 totals 14 residues.

The genes are TRBV5-1 and TRBJ2-3; TRBD1 matches at 8 bases. This CDR3 contains 15 residues. The germline CDR1 and CDR2 sequences are SGHRS and YFSETQ. J gave up 5 bases and V 0 bases, and 5 bases lay outside the gene matches. CDR3 sequence (DNA): TGCGCCAGCAGCTTGGCCGGACAGGGAGGAGATACGCAGTATTTT. As protein: CASSLAGQGGDTQYF.

CDR3 region: CSVVGGVGGELFF. The CDR3, as DNA: TGCAGCGTTGTGGGTGGAGTGGGCGGGGAGCTGTTTTTT. The genes are TRBV29-1 and TRBJ2-2; D not resolved. The CDR3 is 13 residues long. CDR1 is SQVTM, CDR2 ANQGSEA, per germline. V dropped 4 bases and J dropped 7 bases, with 13 bases sitting between them.

The V gene is TRBV12-5, the J gene TRBJ1-1; 10 bases agree with TRBD1. This CDR3 has 14 amino acids. CDR1 and CDR2 from the germline V gene are LGHNT and FRNRAP. Trimming at V came to 9 bases and at J to 4 bases, leaving 8 bases not matched to a gene. The CDR3 sequence: CASSDRGRGTEAFF. The CDR3 DNA sequence: TGTGCTAGCTCTGACAGGGGGCGCGGCACTGAAGCTTTCTTT.

The chain employs TRBV4-2 and TRBJ2-7, with D unclear. The CDR3 runs to 15 residues. The V gene's germline CDR1 is LGHNA and CDR2 YNFKEQ. The germline V and J ends were trimmed by 0 bases and 6 bases, with 15 bases remaining between them. The CDR3 DNA sequence: TGTGCCAGCAGCCAAGATCTTTGGCAAGTCTCCGAGCAGTACTTC. Amino acids: CASSQDLWQVSEQYF.

V usage is TRBV19 and J usage is TRBJ1-1; D not certain. The germline gives CDR1 LNHDA, CDR2 SQIVND (reference sequence). Between the trimmed V and J ends, which lost 4 bases and 0 bases, there was a span of 15 bases. The length of the CDR3 is 16 residues. CDR3 amino acids: CASSKFGGQVNTEAFF. The CDR3 DNA is TGTGCCAGTAGTAAGTTTGGAGGGCAGGTGAACACTGAAGCTTTCTTT.

The chain carries TRBV6-5 and TRBJ2-7, with D possibly being TRBD2 (5 bases). CDR1 is MNHEY, CDR2 SVGAGI, per germline. V lost 2 bases, J lost 5 bases, and 10 bases lay in between. The CDR3 is 13 residues long. This chain's CDR3 is CASSYRPGDEQYF. DNA for the CDR3: TGTGCCAGCAGTTACCGTCCCGGGGACGAGCAGTACTTC.

This clone was observed a single time. J is TRBJ2-5 and V is TRBV4-2, with 8 bases lining up with TRBD1. In germline, CDR1 is LGHNA, CDR2 YNFKEQ. V lost 3 bases and J lost 3; bases outside the gene matches: 9. The CDR3 contains 16 residues. The CDR3 DNA reads as TGTGCCAGCAGCCACCGCCAAGGACAGGGAGAAGAGACCCAGTACTTC. Residues: CASSHRQGQGEETQYF.

The chain joins TRBV19 to TRBJ2-5, with 10 bases matching TRBD1. From germline, CDR1 is LNHDA and CDR2 SQIVND (reference sequence). The V gene end was trimmed by 4 bases and the J gene end by 4 bases; junction bases not matched to a gene: 6. This CDR3 has 15 amino acids. CDR3 nucleotide sequence: TGTGCCAGTAGTACCCTGGGACAGGGGATAGAGACCCAGTACTTC. Protein sequence: CASSTLGQGIETQYF.

The V gene is TRBV19, the J gene TRBJ1-5; D is uncertain. In germline, CDR1 is LNHDA, CDR2 SQIVND (reference sequence). V dropped 5 bases and J dropped 9 bases, with 11 bases sitting between them. The CDR3 totals 12 residues. CDR3 DNA: TGTGCCAGTAGTGCACGAACTCCGCCCCAGCATTTT. This gives the protein CASSARTPPQHF.

The chain is built from TRBV4-2 and TRBJ2-5; TRBD2 matches 7 bases. CDR1 LGHNA and CDR2 YNFKEQ come from the germline V gene. The CDR3 has 15 residues. After removal of 5 bases from V and 2 bases from J, the junction contained 8 bases not matched to a gene. The DNA for the CDR3 is TGTGCCAGCAGCAACCGTGGGGGGGAACAAGAGACCCAGTACTTC. Its translation is CASSNRGGEQETQYF.